One T cell receptor beta chain is described in this entry. This clonotype was detected only a few times. Its antigen specificity is not known. No clone much larger than this one lies a single base away; base qualities are absent. The sample's time point label is to be understood as: newly diagnosed GD, antithyroid drugs for less than 3 months. RNA was extracted from PBMCs in TRIzol for both TCR sequencing and RNA sequencing. The diagnosis of Graves' disease was made according to American Thyroid Association guidelines. Recruitment of patients was carried out at an endocrinology department in Xi'an, China. From each patient, roughly 9 milliliters of peripheral blood was collected into an EDTA anticoagulant tube. PBMCs were isolated by Ficoll Paque Plus density gradient separation without further T cell sorting. RNA quality was checked with an Agilent 2100 Bioanalyzer and agarose gel, and concentration with a NanoDrop 2000.

The record originates from a study of regulatory T cells in long-lasting Graves disease (dated by TCRdb to about 2021). Study-wide context: Newly diagnosed Graves' disease patients had taken antithyroid drugs for less than 3 months. TCR sequencing covered 13 persistent and some 20 newly diagnosed Graves' disease patients, around 35 samples in total. The study was registered as a clinical trial and conducted in China. Persistent Graves' disease patients were compared with newly diagnosed Graves' disease patients by peripheral blood TCR sequencing and RNA sequencing.

General study outcomes and caveats: Because the primary lesion, thyroid tissue, could not be accessed, the study looked at peripheral blood alone. More public clonotypes were shared among persistent patients (roughly 2,900) than among newly diagnosed patients (roughly 1,000). Lower TCR Shannon entropy and fewer highly expanded clones were observed in persistent Graves' disease patients than in newly diagnosed patients, which suggested clonal expansion. TRBV28, TRBJ1-2 and TRBJ2-5 were preferentially used in persistent disease, while TRBV20-1 and TRBJ2-1 were favored in newly diagnosed disease. Sequencing and analysis were limited to the TCR beta chain. The authors noted that the small sample size was a limitation that may lower accuracy.

Trimming costs V 1 base and J 1 base, and their ends lie 17 bases apart. Taken from the germline V gene (reference sequence), the CDR1 and CDR2 loops are MNHEY and SMNVEV. Reading from cysteine to phenylalanine, the CDR3 counts 17 amino acids. Solely the CDR3 DNA is kept, with 51 bases framed from the first base. Receptor libraries were prepared by multiplex PCR. Sequencing instrument: Illumina HiSeq 4000. To build TCR beta libraries, CDR3 regions were amplified by Arm-PCR using iRepertoire HTBI primers. Gel purification was performed on PCR products prior to sequencing. Per the original workflow: A total of fewer than 80 TRBV and approximately 13 TRBJ segments were identified across samples and were used for gene usage analysis of CDR3 amino acid clonotypes. COPE and FqMerger were used to merge filtered high-quality paired reads into contigs. BLAST was used to align contigs to IMGT TRBV, TRBD and TRBJ reference genes, with CDR3 defined following IMGT. Clonotypes above 0.1% frequency were classified as highly expanded clones. Shannon entropy served as the measure of repertoire diversity, while the Gini coefficient captured V-J evenness. Clonotypes shared by more than one individual were considered public. The public reads were reprocessed in TCRdb via fastp at Q25 and MiXCR, keeping in-frame beta chains. Rows with a matching CDR3 protein are joined into one entry that keeps the most common DNA and genes. V and J calls and clone size were set by TCRdb, not the authors. In all, the sample holds approximately 460,000 distinct CDR3 sequences, and about a sixth of those were seen once. The top ten constitute around 10% of the sample.

This sample also appeared in a second study, on T cells in Graves' hyperthyroidism and ophthalmopathy. That second publication adds: A patient counted as having stable Graves' hyperthyroidism if no progression to ophthalmopathy occurred over 18 months of follow-up. Hyperthyroidism patients were newly diagnosed, had a disease duration of under 2 months, and were aged 18 to 65 years. The study excluded patients with uncontrolled infections, other autoimmune diseases, pregnancy or lactation. Diagnoses were based on clinical symptoms, serum thyroxine and TRAb, thyroid ultrasound and orbital computed tomography. A first-round RT-PCR of the TCR CDR3 used the HTBI primer set with the Qiagen OneStep RT-PCR kit. Most expanded thyroid clonotypes (frequency above 0.001) were also detected in blood, a finding suggesting that blood repertoires may reflect thyroid immune responses. In cross-validation, a model built on a 13 V-J signature told ophthalmopathy apart from stable hyperthyroidism with 85% to 90% sensitivity and roughly 83% specificity, and in testing the same model reached 80%/75%. In validation, the model predicted progression to ophthalmopathy a median of roughly six months before onset, with approximately 68% sensitivity and 72.22% specificity. A discovery cohort of roughly 96 patients, approximately 45 with Graves' ophthalmopathy and 55 to 60 with stable Graves' hyperthyroidism, was used to find distinguishing TCR V-J signatures. An independent validation cohort of around 19 hyperthyroidism patients and 17 patients who later progressed to ophthalmopathy tested prospective prediction of ophthalmopathy. For training and testing, the 100 or so patients in the discovery cohort were randomly divided in a 7:3 ratio. In roughly six Graves' hyperthyroidism patients, the study also compared T-cell repertoires from thyroid tissue with T-cell repertoires from blood. Once sampling was done, hyperthyroidism patients were given methimazole at a starting dose of 30 mg daily, whereas ophthalmopathy patients were given high-dose intravenous methylprednisolone. The libraries were constructed in a second round of multiplex PCR and then size-selected and purified. Paired-end sequencing of the libraries was performed with 100 bp reads on an Illumina HiSeq2000. SOAPnuke was used to process the raw data, removing reads that contained adapters or uncalled bases, had a mean Phred below 15, or lacked an exact match to the constant primer or identifier. High-quality paired reads were merged using COPE v1.2.5, and each unique nucleotide sequence was defined as a clonotype. MiTCR v1.1 was used to align the clonotypes against IMGT TRBV, TRBD and TRBJ reference segments. Analysis was restricted to V-J combinations with a frequency above 0.0001, which covered roughly 99% of repertoires. A TCS score was defined as the ratio between F50 (clonal expansion) and ExV (chaos), using BLOSUM62-based TCRdist between CDR3 peptides within each V-J. Welch's t-statistics and random forest reduced 500 to 550 V-J features to 10 to 15, which were used in a naive Bayes classifier (R e1071). Sample size was not statistically predetermined, and investigators were not blinded to group allocation. TCR Vbeta CDR3 sequencing of roughly 140 peripheral blood samples (roughly 43 ophthalmopathy, 70 to 85 hyperthyroidism and some 17 progressor patients) is reported in the paper.

This TCR derives from a woman between 25 and 40 years old with Graves disease. Donor details come from another sample of the same person, matched by shared clones. Here the sequenced sample was peripheral blood mononuclear cells (PBMCs), taken at new diagnosis, from a patient treated with antithyroid drugs. Here the chain combines TRBV27 and TRBJ2-7; perhaps TRBD2 is the D gene, with 6 bases matching. The CDR3 in this case is CASSLFFSGESSYEQYF. The DNA is TGTGCCAGCAGTTTATTTTTCTCGGGGGAGTCTTCCTACGAGCAGTACTTC.